One and the same sample provided the 31 T cell receptor beta chains below, sequenced in a study of blood T cell repertoires in COVID-19. Generated by immunoSEQ multiplex PCR, the TCRdb table keeps only in-frame clones and is missing some. The sample lists about 11,000 clones; roughly 90% were seen once. The sequencing sample was made of peripheral blood. The receptor source for this set is a human donor in a cohort sampled during active COVID-19.

J is TRBJ2-1 and V is TRBV10-1; 10 nucleotides agree with TRBD2. This CDR3 has 15 amino acids. V dropped 2 bases and J dropped 6; count of bases not matched to a gene: 4. Germline loops: CDR1 WNHNN, CDR2 SYGVQD (reference sequence). CDR3 residues: CASSESGRGVNEQFF. The CDR3 DNA reads TGCGCCAGCAGTGAGAGCGGGAGGGGGGTCAATGAGCAGTTCTTC.

This rearrangement joins TRBV6-5 to TRBJ1-3; the D is unclear. Germline V gene sequence: CDR1 MNHEY, CDR2 SVGAGI. Trimming took 8 bases from V and 2 from J, leaving 16 bases between them. CDR3 length: 15 amino acids. The CDR3 protein is CASSPREVPGNTIYF. The CDR3 DNA sequence: TGTGCCAGCTCCCCTCGAGAGGTGCCTGGAAACACCATATATTTT.

The rearrangement links TRBV6-5 to TRBJ1-2; no reliable D call. There are 11 residues in the CDR3. Deletions cut 2 bases from V and 8 bases from J, with 6 bases between. Germline V gene lookup returns CDR1 MNHEY and CDR2 SVGAGI. The DNA for the CDR3 is TGTGCCAGCAGTTACGCGGGGGGCTACACCTTC. It specifies CASSYAGGYTF.

V usage is TRBV2 and J usage is TRBJ1-1; 7 bases map to TRBD1. This CDR3 has 17 amino acids. V lost 0 bases to trimming and J lost 0 bases; unmatched junction nucleotides: 7. Germline lookup yields CDR1 SNHLY and CDR2 FYNNEI. CDR3 in DNA: TGTGCCAGCAGTGAAGCGCAGGAGGGGGCCATGAACACTGAAGCTTTCTTT. Protein sequence: CASSEAQEGAMNTEAFF.

J is TRBJ1-5 and V is TRBV6-6, with D tentatively TRBD1 (5 bases). The CDR3 runs to 15 residues. V lost 4 bases, J lost 5 bases, and 15 bases lay in between. Germline values: CDR1 MNHNY, CDR2 SVGAGI (reference sequence). The CDR3 protein is CASSSPGVGDQPQHF. The CDR3 DNA reads as TGTGCCAGCAGTTCCCCGGGGGTGGGGGATCAGCCCCAGCATTTT.

The V call is TRBV7-9, the J call TRBJ1-1, with D hard to call. The germline CDR1 and CDR2 sequences are SEHNR and FQNEAQ (reference sequence). Trimming took off 1 base at V and 5 bases at J, with 8 bases between the two ends. The CDR3 is 13 amino acids. CDR3 residues: CASSLVRRTEAFF. DNA of the CDR3: TGTGCCAGCAGCTTAGTTAGGAGGACTGAAGCTTTCTTT.

The chain links TRBV2 to TRBJ1-3; the match to TRBD1 covers 8 bases. Germline lookup yields CDR1 SNHLY and CDR2 FYNNEI. The V and J ends lost 6 bases and 4 bases, in that order; junction bases with no gene match: 2. The CDR3 runs 13 residues. CDR3 sequence: CASRGQAGNTIYF. The CDR3 nucleotides read TGTGCCAGCAGGGGACAGGCAGGAAACACCATATATTTT.

The chain employs TRBV11-3 and TRBJ2-2, with D possibly matching TRBD2 (6 bases). Germline V gene sequence: CDR1 SGHNT, CDR2 YENEEA. This CDR3 is 17 amino acids long. V dropped 0 bases and J dropped 6 bases, with 17 bases sitting between them. This chain's CDR3 is CASSLEGQVGGSGELFF. In DNA form, the CDR3 reads TGTGCCAGCAGCTTAGAGGGGCAGGTCGGGGGTTCCGGGGAGCTGTTTTTT. The entire variable domain, with the rest obtained from reference TRBV11-3 and TRBJ2-2, is as follows: EAGVVQSPRYKIIEKKQPVAFWCNPISGHNTLYWYLQNLGQGPELLIRYENEEAVDDSQLPKDRFSAERLKGVDSTLKIQPAELGDSAVYLCASSLEGQVGGSGELFFGEGSRLTVL.

The V and J genes are TRBV5-4 and TRBJ1-1; D remains unclear. The CDR3 contains 14 residues. Trimming took off 2 bases at V and 8 bases at J, with 16 bases between the two ends. Germline loops: CDR1 SGHNT, CDR2 YYREEE (reference sequence). The CDR3 loop is CASSFFSSRTEAFF. For the CDR3, the DNA is TGTGCCAGCAGCTTTTTCTCGTCGCGCACCGAAGCTTTCTTT. Drawing the rest from reference TRBV5-4 and TRBJ1-1, the complete variable domain is ETGVTQSPTHLIKTRGQQVTLRCSSQSGHNTVSWYQQALGQGPQFIFQYYREEENGRGNFPPRFSGLQFPNYSSELNVNALELDDSALYLCASSFFSSRTEAFFGQGTRLTVV.

V and J are TRBV13 and TRBJ2-5, with 7 nucleotides matching TRBD1. CDR3 length: 16 amino acids. J gave up 5 bases and V 2 bases, and 11 bases lay outside the gene matches. The germline V gene has CDR1 PRHDT and CDR2 FYEKMQ (reference sequence). The CDR3 bases are TGTGCCAGCAGCTTACGGATGACAGGGTTGGGGGAGACCCAGTACTTC. As protein: CASSLRMTGLGETQYF.

The chain combines TRBV7-6 with TRBJ1-4, with D tentatively TRBD1 (5 bases). V was shortened by 5 bases and J by 8 bases, with 24 bases between the two germline ends. CDR3 size: 17 residues. Germline values: CDR1 SGHVS, CDR2 FNYEAQ. In DNA form, the CDR3 reads TGTGCCAGCAGCCAGGTAGCGGCTCGGCAGGGCCAGGAAAAACTGTTTTTT. It is translated as CASSQVAARQGQEKLFF.

The chain is built from TRBV5-1 and TRBJ1-1; D is undetermined. The CDR3 length is 14 residues. Germline V CDR1 and CDR2: SGHRS, YFSETQ. With 2 bases removed from V and 1 base from J, the gap between germline ends came to 9 bases. DNA of the CDR3: TGCGCCAGCAGCTTACGGGAAGGGAACACTGAAGCTTTCTTT. It yields the protein CASSLREGNTEAFF.

This chain's CDR3 is CASSPWTGSSYEQYF. The CDR3 bases are TGTGCCAGCAGTCCGTGGACAGGGAGCTCCTACGAGCAGTACTTC. The chain employs TRBV6-6 and TRBJ2-7; TRBD1 agrees at 8 bases. The CDR3 has 15 residues. Germline CDR1 reads MNHNY; CDR2 reads SVGAGI (reference sequence). Losses at the gene ends were 5 bases for V and 0 bases for J; bases not matched to a gene: 6.

The rearrangement uses TRBV5-1 and TRBJ2-2, with D tentatively TRBD2 (6 bases). Germline V gene sequence: CDR1 SGHRS, CDR2 YFSETQ. This CDR3 has 14 residues. V was pared by 0 bases and J by 4 bases, with 7 bases between. The CDR3 is CASSLVGGTGELFF. CDR3 DNA: TGCGCCAGCAGCTTGGTGGGGGGCACCGGGGAGCTGTTTTTT.

The chain has TRBV4-2 and TRBJ2-5; D not resolved. This CDR3 spans 14 amino acids. V was pared by 1 base and J by 5 bases, with 11 bases between. In germline, CDR1 is LGHNA, CDR2 YNFKEQ. CDR3 in amino acids: CASSQVSEVETQYF. CDR3 nucleotide sequence: TGTGCCAGCAGCCAAGTTTCAGAGGTTGAGACCCAGTACTTC.

The V and J genes are TRBV4-2 and TRBJ1-2; D is possibly TRBD1 (6 bases). The CDR3 has 16 residues. CDR1 and CDR2 from the germline V gene are LGHNA and YNFKEQ. With 4 bases removed from V and 3 bases from J, the gap between germline ends came to 18 bases. Here the CDR3 DNA reads TGTGCCAGCAGCCCGCATGCGGGGGCGGGCGACTATGGCTACACCTTC. This codes for CASSPHAGAGDYGYTF.

The chain is built from TRBV9 and TRBJ2-3; TRBD2 aligns across 9 bases. CDR3 length equals 17 residues. The junction had 10 bases not matched to a gene; V was cut back by 0 bases and J by 5 bases. Germline V gives CDR1 SGDLS, CDR2 YYNGEE. CDR3 DNA: TGTGCCAGCAGCGTAGCCGGGCGGGGGGGCTCCAGAGATACGCAGTATTTT. The encoded protein is CASSVAGRGGSRDTQYF.

V is TRBV13 and J is TRBJ2-7, with D tentatively TRBD2 (5 bases). Trimming cost V 1 base and J 7 bases, with 11 bases left between them. The CDR3 has 13 residues. Germline CDR1 reads PRHDT; CDR2 reads FYEKMQ (reference sequence). In nucleotides, the CDR3 is TGTGCCAGCAGCTTAGAGCGGCTGAGGGAGCAGTACTTC. It translates to CASSLERLREQYF.

The chain links TRBV3-1 (or the pseudogene TRBV3-2) to TRBJ1-1; tentative D call: TRBD1 (6 bases). Germline CDR1 LGHDT, CDR2 YNNKEL (reference sequence). The CDR3 runs 15 residues. Trimming removed 2 bases from V and 1 base from J, with 11 bases in between. The CDR3 here is CASSQTGTPNTEAFF. CDR3 in DNA: TGTGCCAGCAGCCAAACCGGGACACCGAACACTGAAGCTTTCTTT.

The V call is TRBV7-9, the J call TRBJ1-1; possibly TRBD1 for D (5 bases). V was cut by 1 base and J by 0 bases, with 6 bases left in between. This CDR3 comprises 14 residues. Germline V gene data show CDR1 as SEHNR and CDR2 as FQNEAQ (reference sequence). CDR3 DNA: TGTGCCAGCAGCTTAGAAGGGGTGAACACTGAAGCTTTCTTT. This gives the protein CASSLEGVNTEAFF.

The rearrangement uses TRBV20-1 and TRBJ1-2; D is undetermined. Germline lookup yields CDR1 DFQATT and CDR2 SNEGSKA (reference sequence). The CDR3 length is 12 residues. Deletions cut 6 bases from V and 2 bases from J, with 10 bases between. The CDR3 region is CSASTVNYGYTF. In DNA form, the CDR3 reads TGCAGTGCAAGTACAGTGAACTATGGCTACACCTTC.

V gene TRBV6-5 combines with J gene TRBJ2-7, with 7 bases matching TRBD2. This CDR3 comprises 13 residues. V was pared by 10 bases and J by 2 bases, with 8 bases of the junction left unmatched. Germline CDR1 reads MNHEY; CDR2 reads SVGAGI. The CDR3 region is CATRRGLPYEQYF. The CDR3 coding sequence is TGTGCCACCCGGCGGGGGTTACCCTACGAGCAGTACTTC.

The gene calls are TRBV5-4 and TRBJ1-2; 7 positions match TRBD1. The CDR3 covers 14 residues. In germline, CDR1 is SGHNT, CDR2 YYREEE (reference sequence). With 3 bases clipped from V and 6 bases from J, the junction kept 8 bases outside the gene matches. The DNA of the CDR3 is TGTGCCAGCAGCTGGAGGGGGCGCGCGGATGGCTACACCTTC. It specifies CASSWRGRADGYTF.

The chain couples TRBV19 to TRBJ2-7; 9 positions match TRBD1. Germline trimming cut 3 bases from V and 5 bases from J; bases unmatched to any gene: 11. The germline CDR1 and CDR2 sequences are LNHDA and SQIVND (reference sequence). This CDR3 region has 16 residues. CDR3 in amino acids: CASSIRSPGTGHEQYF. CDR3 in DNA: TGTGCCAGTAGTATTAGGAGCCCCGGGACAGGGCACGAGCAGTACTTC.

The V call is TRBV12-3 or TRBV12-4, the J call TRBJ1-3; D is unresolved. The germline V and J ends were trimmed by 5 bases and 0 bases, with 5 bases remaining between them. This CDR3 spans 13 amino acids. CDR3 residues: CASSPSSGNTIYF. The CDR3 coding sequence is TGTGCCAGCAGTCCCAGCTCTGGAAACACCATATATTTT.

A note on this clone: Sequence at one end of the junction differs from germline and may be a read error. The chain is built from TRBV7-7 and TRBJ2-5; the D gene is possibly TRBD2 (5 bases). The CDR3 is 16 amino acids. Germline V lookup: CDR1 SSHAT, CDR2 FNYEAQ (reference sequence). The CDR3 loop is CASSLGLSGGRETQYF. DNA of the CDR3: TGTGCTAGCAGCTTAGGTCTGAGCGGCGGGCGGGAGACCCAGTACTTC.

This chain links TRBV5-1 with TRBJ2-2; the D is unclear. The CDR3 covers 14 residues. V gave up 3 bases and J gave up 0 bases, with 6 bases separating them. Germline CDR1 and CDR2: SGHRS and YFSETQ. The CDR3 sequence: CASSSDTNTGELFF. CDR3 nucleotides: TGCGCCAGCAGCTCTGACACGAACACCGGGGAGCTGTTTTTT.

The genes are TRBV5-1 and TRBJ2-7; 12 positions match TRBD1. The CDR3 spans 15 residues. Germline-derived CDR1 and CDR2 are SGHRS and YFSETQ. With V trimmed by 4 bases and J by 2 bases, 4 bases remained unmatched. The CDR3: CASSMGQGAAYEQYF. The CDR3 DNA is TGCGCCAGCAGCATGGGACAGGGGGCGGCCTACGAGCAGTACTTC.

The gene calls are TRBV7-6 and TRBJ1-1; 9 bases are shared with TRBD1. The junction had 6 bases not matched to a gene; V was cut back by 4 bases and J by 6 bases. Looked up from germline, CDR1 is SGHVS and CDR2 is FNYEAQ. The CDR3 is 14 amino acids. CDR3 sequence: CASSSQTGGAEAFF. The CDR3 nucleotides read TGTGCCAGCAGCTCCCAGACAGGGGGGGCTGAAGCTTTCTTT.

The J gene is TRBJ2-5, the V gene TRBV28; 9 nucleotides match TRBD1. CDR1 MDHEN and CDR2 SYDVKM come from the germline V gene. J lost 5 bases, V lost 5 bases, and 3 bases had no gene match. The CDR3 totals 13 residues. The CDR3 bases are TGTGCCAGCAGTCGAGACAGGGGGGAGACCCAGTACTTC. Translated: CASSRDRGETQYF.

CDR3 sequence reads: CATSREAPRGGYTF. The CDR3 DNA is TGTGCCACCAGCAGAGAGGCCCCCAGGGGTGGCTACACCTTC. This chain connects TRBV15 to TRBJ1-2, with D perhaps TRBD1 (6 bases). The germline V gene has CDR1 LNHNV and CDR2 YYDKDF (reference sequence). The V and J ends lost 0 bases and 7 bases respectively, with 12 bases between them. This CDR3 spans 14 amino acids. The variable domain in full, completed from reference TRBV15 and TRBJ1-2, reads DAMVIQNPRYQVTQFGKPVTLSCSQTLNHNVMYWYQQKSSQAPKLLFHYYDKDFNNEADTPDNFQSRRPNTSFCFLDIRSPGLGDTAMYLCATSREAPRGGYTFGSGTRLTVV.